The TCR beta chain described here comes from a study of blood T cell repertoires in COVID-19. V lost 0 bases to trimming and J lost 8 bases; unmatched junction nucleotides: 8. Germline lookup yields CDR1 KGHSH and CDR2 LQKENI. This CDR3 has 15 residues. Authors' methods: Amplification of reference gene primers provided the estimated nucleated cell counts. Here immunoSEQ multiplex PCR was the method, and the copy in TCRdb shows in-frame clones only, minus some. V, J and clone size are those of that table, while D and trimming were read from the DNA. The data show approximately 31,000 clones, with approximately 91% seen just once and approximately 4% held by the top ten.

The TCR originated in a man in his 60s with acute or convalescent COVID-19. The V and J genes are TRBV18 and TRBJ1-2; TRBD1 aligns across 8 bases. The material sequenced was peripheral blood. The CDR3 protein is CASSPPVRTGLGYTF. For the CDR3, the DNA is TGTGCCAGCTCACCACCGGTCAGGACAGGGCTCGGCTACACCTTC.